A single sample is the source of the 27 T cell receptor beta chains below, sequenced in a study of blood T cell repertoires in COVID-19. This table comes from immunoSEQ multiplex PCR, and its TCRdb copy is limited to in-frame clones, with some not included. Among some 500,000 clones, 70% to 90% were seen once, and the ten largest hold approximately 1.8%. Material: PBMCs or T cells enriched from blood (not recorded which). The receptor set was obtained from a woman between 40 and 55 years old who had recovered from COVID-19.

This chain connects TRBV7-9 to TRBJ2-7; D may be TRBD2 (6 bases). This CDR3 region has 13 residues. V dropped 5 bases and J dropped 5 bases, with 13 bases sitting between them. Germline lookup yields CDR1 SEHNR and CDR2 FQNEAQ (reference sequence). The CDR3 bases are TGTGCCAGCAGCCCTGGAGGGCGGGACGAGCAGTACTTC. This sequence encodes CASSPGGRDEQYF.

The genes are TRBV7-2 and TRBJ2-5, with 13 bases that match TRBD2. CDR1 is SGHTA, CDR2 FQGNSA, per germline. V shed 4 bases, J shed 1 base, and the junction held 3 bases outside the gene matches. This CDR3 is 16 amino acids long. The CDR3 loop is CASSSGLAGAQETQYF. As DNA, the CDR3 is TGTGCCAGCAGCTCTGGACTAGCGGGAGCCCAAGAGACCCAGTACTTC.

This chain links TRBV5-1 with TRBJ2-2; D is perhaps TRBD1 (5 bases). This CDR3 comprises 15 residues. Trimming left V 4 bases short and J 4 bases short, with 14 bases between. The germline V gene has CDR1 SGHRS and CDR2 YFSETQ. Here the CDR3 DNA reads TGCGCCAGCAGCCCGCAGGGAATTCGCACCGGGGAGCTGTTTTTT. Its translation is CASSPQGIRTGELFF.

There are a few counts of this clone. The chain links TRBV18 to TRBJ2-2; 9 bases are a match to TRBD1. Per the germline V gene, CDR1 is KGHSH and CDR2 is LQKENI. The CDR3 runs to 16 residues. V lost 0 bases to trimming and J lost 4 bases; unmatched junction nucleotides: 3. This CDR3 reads CASSPPTGGPTGELFF. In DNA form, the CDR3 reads TGTGCCAGCTCACCACCCACAGGGGGCCCCACCGGGGAGCTGTTTTTT. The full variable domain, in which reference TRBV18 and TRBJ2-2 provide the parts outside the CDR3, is NAGVMQNPRHLVRRRGQEARLRCSPMKGHSHVYWYRQLPEEGLKFMVYLQKENIIDESGMPKERFSAEFPKEGPSILRIQQVVRGDSAAYFCASSPPTGGPTGELFFGEGSRLTVL.

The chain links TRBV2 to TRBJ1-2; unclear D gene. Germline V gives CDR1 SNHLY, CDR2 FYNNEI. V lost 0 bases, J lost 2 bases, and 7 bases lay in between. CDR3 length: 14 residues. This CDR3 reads CASSEALQNYGYTF. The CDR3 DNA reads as TGTGCCAGCAGTGAAGCGCTCCAGAACTATGGCTACACCTTC. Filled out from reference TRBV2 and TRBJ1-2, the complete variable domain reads EPEVTQTPSHQVTQMGQEVILRCVPISNHLYFYWYRQILGQKVEFLVSFYNNEISEKSEIFDDQFSVERPDGSNFTLKIRSTKLEDSAMYFCASSEALQNYGYTFGSGTRLTVV.

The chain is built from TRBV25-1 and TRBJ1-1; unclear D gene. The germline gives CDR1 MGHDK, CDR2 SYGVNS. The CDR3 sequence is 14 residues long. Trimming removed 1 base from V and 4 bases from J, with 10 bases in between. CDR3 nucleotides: TGTGCCAGCAGTGAATTTGGAGAGGCCACTGAAGCTTTCTTT. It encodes CASSEFGEATEAFF.

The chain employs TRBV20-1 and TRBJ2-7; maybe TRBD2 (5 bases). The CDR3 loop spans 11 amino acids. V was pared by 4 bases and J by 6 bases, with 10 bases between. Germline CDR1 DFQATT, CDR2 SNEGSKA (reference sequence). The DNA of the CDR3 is TGCAGTGCTAAACTAGGAGTCGAGCAGTACTTC. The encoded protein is CSAKLGVEQYF.

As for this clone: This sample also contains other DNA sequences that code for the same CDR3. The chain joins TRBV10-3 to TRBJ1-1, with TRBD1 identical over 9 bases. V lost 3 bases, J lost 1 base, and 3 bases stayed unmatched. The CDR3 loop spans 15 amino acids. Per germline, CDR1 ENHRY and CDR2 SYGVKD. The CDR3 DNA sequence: TGTGCCATCAGTGAATCACAGGGGGCGAACACTGAAGCTTTCTTT. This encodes CAISESQGANTEAFF.

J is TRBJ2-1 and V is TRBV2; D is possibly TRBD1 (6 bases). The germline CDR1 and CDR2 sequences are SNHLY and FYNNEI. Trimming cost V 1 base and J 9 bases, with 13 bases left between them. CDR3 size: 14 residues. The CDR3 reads CASSEVEGVGEQFF. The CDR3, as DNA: TGTGCCAGCAGTGAAGTTGAGGGGGTGGGTGAGCAGTTCTTC.

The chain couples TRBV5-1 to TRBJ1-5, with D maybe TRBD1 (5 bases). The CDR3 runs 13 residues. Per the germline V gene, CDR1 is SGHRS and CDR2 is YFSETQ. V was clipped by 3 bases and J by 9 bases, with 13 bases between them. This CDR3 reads CASSWTQGTPQHF. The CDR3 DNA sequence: TGCGCCAGCAGCTGGACGCAGGGAACGCCCCAGCATTTT.

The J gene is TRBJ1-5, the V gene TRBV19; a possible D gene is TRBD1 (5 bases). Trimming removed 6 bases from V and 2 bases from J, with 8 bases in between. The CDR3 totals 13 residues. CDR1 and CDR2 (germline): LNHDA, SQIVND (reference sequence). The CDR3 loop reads CASRQGGNQPQHF. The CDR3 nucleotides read TGTGCCAGTAGGCAGGGTGGCAATCAGCCCCAGCATTTT.

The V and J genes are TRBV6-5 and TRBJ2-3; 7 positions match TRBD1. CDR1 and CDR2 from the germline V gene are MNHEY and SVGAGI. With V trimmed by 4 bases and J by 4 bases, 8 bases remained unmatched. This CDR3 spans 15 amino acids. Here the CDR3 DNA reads TGTGCCAGCAGTTCAGACAGGGTGGGGGCAGATACGCAGTATTTT. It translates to CASSSDRVGADTQYF.

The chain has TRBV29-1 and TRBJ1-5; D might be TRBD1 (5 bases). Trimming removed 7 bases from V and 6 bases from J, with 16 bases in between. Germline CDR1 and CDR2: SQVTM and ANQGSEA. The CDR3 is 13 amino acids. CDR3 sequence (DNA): TGCAGCGGACCCCCCAGGGTTTGTCAGCCCCAGCATTTT. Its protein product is CSGPPRVCQPQHF.

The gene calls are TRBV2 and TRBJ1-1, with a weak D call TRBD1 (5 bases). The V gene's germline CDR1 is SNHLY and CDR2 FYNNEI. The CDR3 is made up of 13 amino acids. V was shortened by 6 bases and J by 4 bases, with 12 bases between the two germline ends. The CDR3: CASRGEAGTEAFF. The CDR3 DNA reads TGTGCCAGCAGGGGGGAGGCTGGCACTGAAGCTTTCTTT. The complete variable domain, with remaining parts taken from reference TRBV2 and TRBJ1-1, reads EPEVTQTPSHQVTQMGQEVILRCVPISNHLYFYWYRQILGQKVEFLVSFYNNEISEKSEIFDDQFSVERPDGSNFTLKIRSTKLEDSAMYFCASRGEAGTEAFFGQGTRLTVV.

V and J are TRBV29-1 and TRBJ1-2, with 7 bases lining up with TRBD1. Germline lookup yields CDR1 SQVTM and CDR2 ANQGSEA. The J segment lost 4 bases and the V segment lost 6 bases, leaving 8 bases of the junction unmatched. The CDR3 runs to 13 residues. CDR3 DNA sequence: TGCAGCGTCCACAGGGGCGAAAGCTATGGCTACACCTTC. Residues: CSVHRGESYGYTF.

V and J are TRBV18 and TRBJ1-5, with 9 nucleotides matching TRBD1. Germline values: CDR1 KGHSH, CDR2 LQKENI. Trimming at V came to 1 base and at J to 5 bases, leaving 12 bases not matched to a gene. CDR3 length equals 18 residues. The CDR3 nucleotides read TGTGCCAGCTCACCACTGGGACAGGGTTCCGTTTTTGATCAGCCCCAGCATTTT. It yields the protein CASSPLGQGSVFDQPQHF.

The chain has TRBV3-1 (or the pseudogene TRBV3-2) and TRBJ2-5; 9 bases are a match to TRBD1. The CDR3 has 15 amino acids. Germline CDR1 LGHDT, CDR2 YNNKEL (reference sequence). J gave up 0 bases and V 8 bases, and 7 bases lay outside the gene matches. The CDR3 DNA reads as TGTGCCAGCCCTGGACAGGGGAAATACCAAGAGACCCAGTACTTC. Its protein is CASPGQGKYQETQYF.

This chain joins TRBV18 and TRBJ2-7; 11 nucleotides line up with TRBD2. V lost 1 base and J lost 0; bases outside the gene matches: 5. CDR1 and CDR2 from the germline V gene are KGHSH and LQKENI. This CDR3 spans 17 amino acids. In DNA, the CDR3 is TGTGCCAGCTCACCACGGGCAACTAGCGGGAGCTCCTACGAGCAGTACTTC. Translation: CASSPRATSGSSYEQYF.

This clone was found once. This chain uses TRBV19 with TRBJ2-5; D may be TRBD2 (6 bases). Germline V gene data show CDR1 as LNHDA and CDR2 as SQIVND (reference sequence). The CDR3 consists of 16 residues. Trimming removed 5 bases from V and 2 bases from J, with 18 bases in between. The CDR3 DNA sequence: TGTGCCAGTAGTCCCCTCGGGATCGCGGGACAAGAGACCCAGTACTTC. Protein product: CASSPLGIAGQETQYF.

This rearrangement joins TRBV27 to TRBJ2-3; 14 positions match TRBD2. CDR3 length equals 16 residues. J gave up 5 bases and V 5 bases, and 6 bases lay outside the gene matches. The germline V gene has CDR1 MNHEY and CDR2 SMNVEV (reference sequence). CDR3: CASSRLAGGLGDTQYF. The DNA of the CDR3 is TGTGCCAGCAGTCGACTAGCGGGAGGGCTCGGAGATACGCAGTATTTT.

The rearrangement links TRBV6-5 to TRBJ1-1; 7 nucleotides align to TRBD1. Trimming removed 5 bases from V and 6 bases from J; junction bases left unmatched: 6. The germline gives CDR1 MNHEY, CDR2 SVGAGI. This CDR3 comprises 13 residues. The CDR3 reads CASSKKGAAEAFF. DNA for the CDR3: TGTGCCAGCAGTAAAAAGGGGGCAGCTGAAGCTTTCTTT.

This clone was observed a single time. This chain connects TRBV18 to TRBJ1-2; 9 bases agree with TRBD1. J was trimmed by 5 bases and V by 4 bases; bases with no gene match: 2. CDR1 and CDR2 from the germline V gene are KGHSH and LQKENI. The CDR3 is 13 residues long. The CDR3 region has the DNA TGTGCCAGCTCACTCGGGACAGGGTATGGCTACACCTTC. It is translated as CASSLGTGYGYTF.

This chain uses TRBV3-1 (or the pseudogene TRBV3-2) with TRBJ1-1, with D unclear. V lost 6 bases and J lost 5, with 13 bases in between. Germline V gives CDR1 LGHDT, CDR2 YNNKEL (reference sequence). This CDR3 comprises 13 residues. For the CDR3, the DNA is TGTGCCAGCAGTGCCATTCGGAGTACTGAAGCTTTCTTT. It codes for CASSAIRSTEAFF.

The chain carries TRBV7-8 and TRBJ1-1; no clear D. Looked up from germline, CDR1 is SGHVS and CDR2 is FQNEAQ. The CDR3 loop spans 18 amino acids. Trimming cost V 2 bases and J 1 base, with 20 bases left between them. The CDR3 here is CASSLLPTEALGNTEAFF. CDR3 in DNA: TGTGCCAGCAGCTTACTACCGACTGAAGCCCTGGGGAACACTGAAGCTTTCTTT.

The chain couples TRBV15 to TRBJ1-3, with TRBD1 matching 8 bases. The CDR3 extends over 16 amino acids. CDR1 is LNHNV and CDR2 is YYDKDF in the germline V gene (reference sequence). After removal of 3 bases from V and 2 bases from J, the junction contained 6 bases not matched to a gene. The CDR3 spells CATSSLLQGAGNTIYF. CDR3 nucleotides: TGTGCCACCAGCAGCCTATTACAGGGGGCTGGAAACACCATATATTTT.

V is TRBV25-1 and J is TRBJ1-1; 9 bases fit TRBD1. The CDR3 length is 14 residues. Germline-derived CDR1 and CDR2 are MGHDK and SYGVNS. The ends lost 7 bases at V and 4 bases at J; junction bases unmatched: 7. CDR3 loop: CASTRDRAVTEAFF. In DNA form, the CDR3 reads TGTGCCAGCACCCGGGACAGGGCGGTCACTGAAGCTTTCTTT.

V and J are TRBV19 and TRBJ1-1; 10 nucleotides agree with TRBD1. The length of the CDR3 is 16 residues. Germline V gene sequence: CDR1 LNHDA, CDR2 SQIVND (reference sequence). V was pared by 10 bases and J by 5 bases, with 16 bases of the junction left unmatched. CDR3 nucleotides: TGTGCCACTTCGTCCCGGGACAGGGGAAAGGGTACTGAAGCTTTCTTT. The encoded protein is CATSSRDRGKGTEAFF.